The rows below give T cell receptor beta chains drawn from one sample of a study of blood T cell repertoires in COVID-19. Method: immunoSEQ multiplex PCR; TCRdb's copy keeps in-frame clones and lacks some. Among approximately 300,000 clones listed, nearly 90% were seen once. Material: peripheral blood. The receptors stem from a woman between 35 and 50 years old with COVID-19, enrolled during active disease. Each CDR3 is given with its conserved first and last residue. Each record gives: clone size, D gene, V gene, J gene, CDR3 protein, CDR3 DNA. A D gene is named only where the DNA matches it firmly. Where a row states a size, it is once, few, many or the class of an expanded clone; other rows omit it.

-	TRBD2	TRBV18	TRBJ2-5	CASSPGTREGTQYF	TGTGCCAGCTCACCAGGGACACGGGAGGGGACCCAGTACTTC
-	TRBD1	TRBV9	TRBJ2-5	CASSVSGDRGGETQYF	TGTGCCAGCAGCGTGAGCGGGGACAGGGGAGGAGAGACCCAGTACTTC
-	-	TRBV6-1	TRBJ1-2	CASSEAGTSGYTF	TGTGCCAGCAGTGAAGCCGGGACAAGTGGCTACACCTTC
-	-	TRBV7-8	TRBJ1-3	CASSSPKEGNTIYF	TGTGCCAGCAGTTCCCCGAAGGAGGGAAACACCATATATTTT
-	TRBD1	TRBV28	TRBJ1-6	CASRPKGVGGSPLHF	TGTGCCAGCAGGCCAAAGGGGGTAGGGGGCTCACCCCTCCACTTT
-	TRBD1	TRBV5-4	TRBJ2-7	CASSLAGGSYEQYF	TGTGCCAGCAGCTTGGCAGGGGGCTCCTACGAGCAGTACTTC
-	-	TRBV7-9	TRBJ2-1	CASSLSSGRNEQFF	TGTGCCAGCAGCTTATCCTCAGGGAGGAATGAGCAGTTCTTC
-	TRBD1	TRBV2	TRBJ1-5	CASRDRGGQPQHF	TGTGCCAGCAGGGACAGGGGTGGTCAGCCCCAGCATTTT
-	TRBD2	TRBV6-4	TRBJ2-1	CASSDSGRGEQFF	TGTGCCAGCAGTGACTCTGGGAGGGGTGAGCAGTTCTTC
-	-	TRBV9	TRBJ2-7	CASSVAGTLFYEQYF	TGTGCCAGCAGCGTAGCCGGGACATTGTTTTACGAGCAGTACTTC
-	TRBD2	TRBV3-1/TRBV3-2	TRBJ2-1	CASSQEGGLAGGNSYNEQFF	TGTGCCAGCAGCCAAGAGGGAGGACTAGCGGGGGGGAACTCCTACAATGAGCAGTTCTTC
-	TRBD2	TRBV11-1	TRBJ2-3	CASSFLAGAQTDTQYF	TGTGCCAGCAGCTTTCTAGCGGGGGCCCAGACAGATACGCAGTATTTT
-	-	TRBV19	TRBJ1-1	CASSIPSPSGTEAFF	TGTGCCAGTAGTATCCCATCCCCCTCGGGCACTGAAGCTTTCTTT
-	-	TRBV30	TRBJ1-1	CAWGHQNTEAFF	TGTGCCTGGGGACATCAGAACACTGAAGCTTTCTTT
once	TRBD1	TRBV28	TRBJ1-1	CASSLDRVRTEAFF	TGTGCCAGCAGTCTAGACAGGGTGAGGACTGAAGCTTTCTTT
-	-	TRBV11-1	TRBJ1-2	CASSPTDRYGYTF	TGTGCCAGCAGCCCCACTGACAGATATGGCTACACCTTC
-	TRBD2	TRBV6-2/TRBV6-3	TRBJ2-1	CASSYSPAGTFSSYNEQFF	TGTGCCAGCAGTTACTCGCCAGCGGGGACCTTTAGCTCCTACAATGAGCAGTTCTTC